This T cell receptor (beta chain) is from a study of blood T cell repertoires in COVID-19. Study as a whole: Acute and convalescent COVID-19 specimens originated in the United States, Italy and Spain.

Per the original data handling: Nucleated cell number was recorded as an estimate derived from reference gene primer amplification. Clones were read by immunoSEQ multiplex PCR, and TCRdb kept only the in-frame ones, dropping some. The V and J calls and clone size are taken from that table; D and trimming were inferred from the DNA. The table includes some 370,000 clones, 90% detected once. This TCR was sampled from a young man with active or convalescent COVID-19. Material: peripheral blood.

The CDR3 region has the DNA TGTGCCAGCAGCGCAAGACTAGCGGGGCTTTTGGAGACCCAGTACTTC. This translates into CASSARLAGLLETQYF. V and J are TRBV11-1 and TRBJ2-5; 11 bases agree with TRBD2. With 5 bases clipped from V and 5 bases from J, the junction kept 10 bases outside the gene matches. Looked up from germline, CDR1 is SGHAT and CDR2 is FQDESV (reference sequence). The CDR3 is 16 residues long.